This T cell receptor (beta chain) stems from a study of identifying expanded T cells in peripheral blood. Overall study findings and caveats: Across healthy donors, higher total template counts meant significantly greater roughly 2-week count variance. Over two and four weeks, about 15 and 19 clones changed, versus around 1.2 between replicates.

Profiled with immunoSEQ multiplex PCR; TCRdb holds only in-frame clones, not every one. In the table there are approximately 130,000 clones, 65% to 90% of which are singletons. On this clone: Its target is not known.

CDR1 is MNHEY and CDR2 is SMNVEV in the germline V gene (reference sequence). The CDR3 spans 15 residues. J was trimmed by 3 bases and V by 2 bases; bases with no gene match: 7. During the collection period, no donor immune events like infections were recorded. The receptor comes from a person aged 18-69 years in good health. The sequenced sample was blood. The chain is built from TRBV27 and TRBJ2-7; TRBD2 aligns across 7 bases. The chain's CDR3 is CASSLGLAAYYEQYF. CDR3 nucleotides: TGTGCCAGCAGTTTAGGGCTAGCGGCCTACTACGAGCAGTACTTC.